The rows below give T cell receptor beta chains drawn from one sample of a study of cytomegalovirus exposure and HLA in healthy donors. Libraries were prepared by immunoSEQ multiplex PCR; TCRdb keeps only in-frame clonotypes and omits some of them. The sample includes around 100,000 clones, 85% of them seen just once. The source material was PBMCs. Source of these receptors: a man aged 25-40 years in good health and CMV-seronegative. Both conserved end residues are part of each CDR3. The D gene is left open where the match is weak. Only some rows state a clone size, as once, few, many or a class for expanded clones.

abundance	j_gene	v_gene	d_gene	CDR3nt	CDR3aa
-	TRBJ2-3	TRBV5-8	TRBD1	TGTGCCAGCAGCTTGGTGGTGGGGACAGGGTTCGCAGATACGCAGTATTTT	CASSLVVGTGFADTQYF
-	TRBJ2-1	TRBV2	-	TGTGCCAGCAGTGAAGGGCTCTACAATGAGCAGTTCTTC	CASSEGLYNEQFF
-	TRBJ1-3	TRBV18	-	TGTGCCAGCTCACCAAGGACAGATGGAAACACCATATATTTT	CASSPRTDGNTIYF
-	TRBJ2-7	TRBV19	TRBD1	TGTGCCAGTAGTACCGGGACAGGGGGAGGAGAGCAGTACTTC	CASSTGTGGGEQYF
-	TRBJ2-2	TRBV2	-	TGTGCCAGCAGTGAAGTTTACGGGGGAGCTTCTAACACCGGGGAGCTGTTTTTT	CASSEVYGGASNTGELFF
-	TRBJ2-1	TRBV28	-	TGTGCCAGCAGTTTAAATGGAGAGGTTGTGAATGAGCAGTTCTTC	CASSLNGEVVNEQFF
-	TRBJ1-1	TRBV5-4	-	TGTGCCAGCAGCTTCATAGGGGGATATGAAGCTTTCTTT	CASSFIGGYEAFF
-	TRBJ1-1	TRBV29-1	-	TGCAGCGTACCGGGTACTGAAGCTTTCTTT	CSVPGTEAFF
-	TRBJ1-3	TRBV11-2	-	TGTGCCAGCAGCTTGGGGCCGCCCTCTGGAAACACCATATATTTT	CASSLGPPSGNTIYF
-	TRBJ1-1	TRBV6-1	TRBD1	TGTGCCAGCAAAGAGACAGGGGGAACTGAAGCTTTCTTT	CASKETGGTEAFF
-	TRBJ2-7	TRBV6-1	TRBD1	TGTGCCAGCAGTGAAGCGGGACAGGGCTACGAGCAGTACTTC	CASSEAGQGYEQYF
-	TRBJ2-6	TRBV6-5	-	TGTGCCAGCAGTTACATCAGGGGCTCTGGGGCCAACGTCCTGACTTTC	CASSYIRGSGANVLTF
once	TRBJ2-2	TRBV7-2	-	TGTGCCAGCAGCCCCCGACAGTCCCACGGGGAGCTGTTTTTT	CASSPRQSHGELFF
-	TRBJ1-2	TRBV10-3	-	TGTGCCATCAGTGTTGGCAATACTATATATGGCTACACCTTC	CAISVGNTIYGYTF
-	TRBJ2-1	TRBV13	-	TGTGCCAGCAGCCCGGGGGGCGCAAATGAGCAGTTCTTC	CASSPGGANEQFF
-	TRBJ2-7	TRBV28	-	TGTGCCAGCAGTTTATTGGGAGGCGCCTACGAGCAGTACTTC	CASSLLGGAYEQYF
-	TRBJ1-6	TRBV19	-	TGTGCCAGTAGTAGAGGGGGTAATTATTCACCCCTCCACTTT	CASSRGGNYSPLHF
-	TRBJ2-1	TRBV4-1	TRBD2	TGCGCCAGCAGCCTGGAGGGTAGCGGGAGATGGTACAATGAGCAGTTCTTC	CASSLEGSGRWYNEQFF